This entry lists 22 T cell receptor beta chains sequenced from one sample in a study of CD8 T cells in Susac syndrome. With random hexamers, roughly 0.45 to 1 ug RNA was reverse transcribed. TCRdb fed the immunoSEQ multiplex PCR reads into MiXCR, producing one record per CDR3 protein. The repertoire includes a few hundred thousand distinct CDR3 sequences, 94% of them detected once, and approximately 0.15% sits in the top ten. The sequencing sample was made of CD4+ T cells from PBMCs. The receptor set was obtained from a human donor with Susac syndrome.

The chain has TRBV28 and TRBJ2-7; 7 bases agree with TRBD1. The CDR3 loop spans 14 amino acids. J gave up 3 bases and V 4 bases, and 6 bases lay outside the gene matches. CDR1 MDHEN and CDR2 SYDVKM come from the germline V gene. The CDR3 here is CASSYPGQSYEQYF. Written as DNA, the CDR3 is TGTGCCAGCAGTTATCCGGGACAGAGCTACGAGCAGTACTTC.

The rearrangement uses TRBV3-1 and TRBJ2-1, with unresolved D. Germline V gene data show CDR1 as LGHDT and CDR2 as YNNKEL (reference sequence). The CDR3 is 16 residues long. V shed 3 bases and J shed 5 bases, with 17 bases lying between them. The DNA of the CDR3 is TGTGCCAGCAGCCATTGGGCCAAGATCTCTAACAATGAGCAGTTCTTC. Its protein is CASSHWAKISNNEQFF.

The chain joins TRBV7-3 to TRBJ2-5; D might be TRBD2 (5 bases). This CDR3 comprises 14 residues. The germline V gene has CDR1 SGHTA and CDR2 FQGTGA. The V end lost 3 bases, the J end lost 5 bases, and 13 bases lay between the germline ends. The CDR3 region is CASSLGAFGETQYF. DNA of the CDR3: TGTGCCAGCAGCTTGGGAGCGTTTGGTGAGACCCAGTACTTC.

The rearrangement joins TRBV4-3 to TRBJ2-5; 8 positions agree with TRBD2. Trimming cost V 1 base and J 1 base; bases outside gene matches: 8. Germline V gives CDR1 LGHNA, CDR2 YSLEER. CDR3 size: 17 residues. CDR3 sequence reads: CASSQVGSGGSQETQYF. CDR3 bases: TGCGCCAGCAGCCAAGTTGGGAGCGGGGGTTCCCAAGAGACCCAGTACTTC.

This clonotype was observed a single time. The rearrangement links TRBV20-1 to TRBJ2-1, with D tentatively TRBD1 or TRBD2 (6 bases each). The CDR3 covers 18 residues. The V and J ends lost 3 bases and 6 bases respectively, with 27 bases between them. Germline V gene data show CDR1 as DFQATT and CDR2 as SNEGSKA (reference sequence). CDR3 sequence (DNA): TGCAGTGCTAGGGCTCGGGAGATCCTCAGGACAGCCTTCAATGAGCAGTTCTTC. This translates into CSARAREILRTAFNEQFF.

V gene TRBV12-3 or TRBV12-4 combines with J gene TRBJ2-7, with 8 bases that match TRBD1. Germline trimming cut 2 bases from V and 4 bases from J; bases unmatched to any gene: 7. The CDR3 is made up of 15 amino acids. CDR3 nucleotides: TGTGCCAGCAGTTTATTAACAGGGGGAGGATACGAGCAGTACTTC. It is translated as CASSLLTGGGYEQYF.

The chain joins TRBV19 to TRBJ1-1; unclear D gene. CDR1 is LNHDA and CDR2 is SQIVND in the germline V gene (reference sequence). The CDR3 length is 18 residues. V was shortened by 5 bases and J by 2 bases, with 24 bases between the two germline ends. The CDR3 nucleotides read TGTGCCAGTAGTGCCGACCCGAGGGCCGCACATATTAACACTGAAGCTTTCTTT. This gives the protein CASSADPRAAHINTEAFF.

This clonotype has only one observation. The genes are TRBV4-3 and TRBJ2-5; D assignment may be TRBD1 or TRBD2 (5 bases each). CDR3 length equals 19 residues. The V and J ends lost 0 bases and 4 bases respectively, with 24 bases between them. Germline CDR1 is LGHNA and CDR2 is YSLEER. In DNA form, the CDR3 reads TGCGCCAGCAGCCAAGATTTAGGGGAGAACCCTCCAGGAGGAGAGACCCAGTACTTC. This translates into CASSQDLGENPPGGETQYF.

This chain connects TRBV20-1 to TRBJ1-2; no clear D. V lost 1 base and J 8 bases, leaving 14 bases between the germline ends. The length of the CDR3 is 13 residues. Germline V gene lookup returns CDR1 DFQATT and CDR2 SNEGSKA (reference sequence). CDR3 DNA sequence: TGCAGTGCTAGAGGGCTACCCAGATCGGGCTACACCTTC. It encodes CSARGLPRSGYTF.

The chain has TRBV3-1 and TRBJ1-5; D may be TRBD1 (5 bases). CDR1 and CDR2 (germline): LGHDT, YNNKEL (reference sequence). The CDR3 totals 13 residues. V was shortened by 1 base and J by 9 bases, with 10 bases between the two germline ends. The CDR3 here is CASSQAAGGPQHF. DNA for the CDR3: TGTGCCAGCAGCCAAGCCGCGGGGGGGCCCCAGCATTTT.

The gene calls are TRBV25-1 and TRBJ2-7, with D tentatively TRBD1 (6 bases). The germline V gene encodes CDR1 MGHDK and CDR2 SYGVNS. The CDR3 runs to 13 residues. V lost 10 bases, J lost 5 bases, and 18 bases lay in between. CDR3 amino acids: CATAGVGWHEQYF. The DNA for the CDR3 is TGTGCCACAGCAGGGGTAGGATGGCACGAGCAGTACTTC.

This clonotype appeared a single time. V usage is TRBV6-5 and J usage is TRBJ2-1; perhaps TRBD1 as D (6 bases). The CDR3 contains 15 residues. Germline CDR1 and CDR2: MNHEY and SVGAGI. V dropped 6 bases and J dropped 6 bases, with 18 bases sitting between them. CDR3 in amino acids: CASRPRTEVGNEQFF. The CDR3 DNA sequence: TGTGCCAGCAGACCCCGGACAGAGGTCGGCAATGAGCAGTTCTTC.

This rearrangement joins TRBV20-1 to TRBJ2-1; D possibly corresponds to TRBD2 (7 bases). V lost 6 bases and J 5 bases, leaving 17 bases between the germline ends. The CDR3 extends over 14 amino acids. CDR1 is DFQATT and CDR2 is SNEGSKA in the germline V gene (reference sequence). In DNA form, the CDR3 reads TGCAGTGCGAAGACGGGGGGCGTCCACAATGAGCAGTTCTTC. It specifies CSAKTGGVHNEQFF.

The V call is TRBV29-1, the J call TRBJ1-1, with D maybe TRBD1 (5 bases). The germline V gene encodes CDR1 SQVTM and CDR2 ANQGSEA. Between the trimmed V and J ends, which lost 3 bases and 0 bases, there was a span of 17 bases. CDR3 length equals 16 residues. The CDR3 spells CSVDDSLRSVNTEAFF. DNA for the CDR3: TGCAGCGTTGATGACAGCCTCCGTTCTGTGAACACTGAAGCTTTCTTT.

The gene calls are TRBV30 and TRBJ2-7; 8 positions agree with TRBD2. CDR1 is GTSNPN and CDR2 is SVGIG in the germline V gene (reference sequence). V trimming: 3 bases; J trimming: 2 bases; junction bases outside the gene matches: 9. This CDR3 has 15 residues. The DNA for the CDR3 is TGTGCCTGGAGGGACATTGGCGGGAGGACCTACGAGCAGTACTTC. Residues: CAWRDIGGRTYEQYF.

This sequence joins TRBV7-2 and TRBJ1-2; 7 positions agree with TRBD1. The junction had 6 bases not matched to a gene; V was cut back by 5 bases and J by 3 bases. The CDR3 totals 14 residues. Per germline, CDR1 SGHTA and CDR2 FQGNSA. The CDR3: CASSPTTGHYGYTF. The CDR3 nucleotides are TGTGCCAGCAGCCCGACGACAGGGCACTATGGCTACACCTTC.

J is TRBJ2-1 and V is TRBV27; 8 bases agree with TRBD1. This CDR3 has 15 amino acids. V shed 6 bases and J 7 bases; nucleotides not matched to a gene: 11. The germline V gene encodes CDR1 MNHEY and CDR2 SMNVEV (reference sequence). This CDR3 is CASSAGQGRRNEQFF. The CDR3 DNA is TGTGCCAGCAGCGCTGGACAGGGTCGGCGGAATGAGCAGTTCTTC.

This sequence joins TRBV30 and TRBJ1-4; D call uncertain. V was shortened by 0 bases and J by 8 bases, with 10 bases between the two germline ends. From germline, CDR1 is GTSNPN and CDR2 SVGIG (reference sequence). The CDR3 runs to 13 residues. The CDR3 DNA follows: TGTGCCTGGAGTGTACAGAGTCGCGAAAAACTGTTTTTT. Its protein is CAWSVQSREKLFF.

V is TRBV10-3 and J is TRBJ2-3; 11 bases map to TRBD2. This CDR3 has 14 residues. With V trimmed by 10 bases and J by 2 bases, 5 bases remained unmatched. Germline lookup yields CDR1 ENHRY and CDR2 SYGVKD. CDR3 in amino acids: CATSSGGYTDTQYF. DNA of the CDR3: TGTGCCACCTCTAGCGGGGGGTACACAGATACGCAGTATTTT.

The gene calls are TRBV20-1 and TRBJ1-6; D may be TRBD1 (6 bases). The CDR3 covers 14 residues. The germline CDR1 and CDR2 sequences are DFQATT and SNEGSKA (reference sequence). Trimming cost V 4 bases and J 9 bases, with 16 bases left between them. The CDR3 loop reads CSATGVGAGSPLHF. The CDR3 DNA reads as TGCAGTGCTACCGGGGTGGGGGCGGGTTCACCCCTCCACTTT.

The V gene is TRBV4-2, the J gene TRBJ1-4; D ambiguous. Germline lookup yields CDR1 LGHNA and CDR2 YNFKEQ. The CDR3 spans 16 residues. Trimming took 0 bases from V and 5 from J, leaving 13 bases between them. The CDR3, as DNA: TGTGCCAGCAGCCAAGACTTATTAGGACCCAATGAAAAACTGTTTTTT. Encoded protein: CASSQDLLGPNEKLFF.

This chain connects TRBV5-6 to TRBJ2-7, with TRBD2 matching over 8 bases. The CDR3 runs 15 residues. V was pared by 0 bases and J by 3 bases, with 5 bases of the junction left unmatched. Germline V gives CDR1 SGHDT, CDR2 YYEEEE. The CDR3 loop is CASSLAGGGLYEQYF. CDR3 nucleotide sequence: TGTGCCAGCAGCTTGGCGGGCGGGGGGCTCTACGAGCAGTACTTC.